These 7 T cell receptor beta chains came from one sample sequenced in a study of cytomegalovirus exposure and HLA in healthy donors. Researchers ran the PCR with 60 Vbeta and 13 Jbeta primers. The table came from immunoSEQ multiplex PCR; TCRdb's copy has only in-frame clones and leaves some out. The table shows under 130,000 clones, with less than 85% occurring only once. The specimen was PBMCs. The receptors derive from a man aged 40-55 years in good health and CMV-seropositive.

The gene calls are TRBV18 and TRBJ1-1; tentatively, D is TRBD1 (6 bases). Germline V gives CDR1 KGHSH, CDR2 LQKENI. The V end was cut by 4 bases, the J end by 3 bases, with 9 bases between. The CDR3 spans 13 residues. The chain's CDR3 is CASSLDRDTEAFF. As DNA, the CDR3 is TGTGCCAGCTCACTGGACAGAGACACTGAAGCTTTCTTT.

The chain has TRBV4-3 and TRBJ2-1; 11 bases line up with TRBD2. The germline V gene encodes CDR1 LGHNA and CDR2 YSLEER. Germline trimming cut 4 bases from V and 4 bases from J; bases unmatched to any gene: 9. This CDR3 comprises 17 residues. The CDR3 DNA is TGCGCCAGCAGCCGCCAGGCTAGCGGGGGGACGTACAATGAGCAGTTCTTC. It codes for CASSRQASGGTYNEQFF.

This clone was seen a handful of times. V usage is TRBV10-3 and J usage is TRBJ1-2; the D is unclear. Germline CDR1 and CDR2: ENHRY and SYGVKD. V lost 5 bases to trimming and J lost 5 bases, with 12 bases between them. The CDR3 length is 13 residues. In DNA form, the CDR3 reads TGTGCCATCAGTAGCAGTCTCGGGTATGGCTACACCTTC. Translated, it gives CAISSSLGYGYTF.

As to this clone: A read error may produce the germline difference seen at one junction end. The chain combines TRBV27 with TRBJ2-6; possibly TRBD1 for D (5 bases). The CDR3 sequence is 17 residues long. Germline values: CDR1 MNHEY, CDR2 SMNVEV (reference sequence). The CDR3 DNA follows: TGTGCCAGCAAGTCTTGGCGGAGTGGGTCTGGGGCCAACGGCCTGACTTTC. As protein: CASKSWRSGSGANGLTF.

This rearrangement joins TRBV6-7 to TRBJ1-2, with TRBD1 as a possible D gene (6 bases). TRBV6-7 is an ORF; its function is uncertain. V was shortened by 5 bases and J by 8 bases, with 15 bases between the two germline ends. The CDR3 totals 13 residues. CDR3 bases: TGTGCCAGCAGTACCGCAGGGGCTGGAGGCTACACCTTC. This sequence encodes CASSTAGAGGYTF.

Concerning this clone: At one of its ends the junction is not consistent with the germline gene, which may arise from a read error. J is TRBJ2-7 and V is TRBV7-2, with TRBD1 matching over 7 bases. The CDR3 loop spans 13 amino acids. Germline values: CDR1 SGHTA, CDR2 FQGNSA. CDR3 in amino acids: CASSFWAGGWGYF. CDR3 nucleotide sequence: TGTGCCAGCAGCTTCTGGGCAGGGGGATGGGGGTATTTC.

The V gene is TRBV30, the J gene TRBJ2-7, with 10 positions matching TRBD2. In germline, CDR1 is GTSNPN, CDR2 SVGIG (reference sequence). J was trimmed by 6 bases and V by 3 bases; bases with no gene match: 11. This CDR3 comprises 15 residues. CDR3 residues: CAWRASGSGVPEQYF. CDR3 coding DNA: TGTGCCTGGAGGGCTAGCGGGAGCGGCGTTCCCGAGCAGTACTTC.